The T cell receptor (beta chain) under discussion was sequenced for a study of blood T cells in healthy people across ages (dated by TCRdb to 2013 to 2016). Some background on the complete study: In model experiments, template switching captured roughly one uniquely barcoded TCR beta cDNA molecule for every two T cells. To track age-related changes in TCR beta repertoire diversity, the study relied on deep sequencing normalized with unique cDNA molecular identifiers. The donors were split into four age groups: young (average around 15 years), middle-aged (39), aged (over 55) and long-lived (over 80). To avoid experimental bias, donors of different ages were distributed randomly across sequencing lanes. The study analyzed two additional independent replicas of 1 million unique cDNA reads from the same blood draw for two donors, one aged 18 to 29 and one aged 80 or older. Here is what the overall study found, with its caveats: Estimates of total diversity based on one million sequenced T cells were considered lower bounds and underestimates. A strong correlation was found between observed TCR beta diversity and the percentage of naive T cells measured by flow cytometry. Observed TCR beta diversity per million T cells fell roughly linearly with age, and a significant reduction was already apparent by age around 44. The long-lived group showed more naive CD4+ T cells, fewer expanded clones and increased TCR diversity than the aged group, suggesting age selection. Donor CMV infection status was unknown, potentially confounding age-related changes in expanded clonotypes. Bulk unsorted PBMC profiling prevented conclusive comparison of naive and antigen-experienced compartments.

On this clonotype: Its antigen is currently not known. Base qualities were left out, and no much larger clone turns up one base away.

Library preparation employed 5' RACE. TCRdb lists the instrument as Illumina HiSeq 2500. A second PCR of roughly 7 to 11 cycles was performed with a sample-barcoded 5' primer and a J-beta primer mix. A template-switch 5' adaptor carrying 12 random nucleotides introduced a unique molecular identifier onto each TCR beta cDNA molecule. Each sample yielded at least 2.5 million CDR3-containing paired-end reads. All of the RNA was converted into first-strand cDNA using the Mint cDNA synthesis kit, with a TRBC-specific oligonucleotide serving as the primer. Following uracil-DNA glycosylase treatment, all cDNA underwent a first 18-cycle PCR with the universal primers M1SS and BC2_uni_R. As for how the authors treated the data: For normalization, 1 million high-quality reads, each with a distinct molecular identifier, were randomly selected from each sample. Instead of being binned into consensus sequences, reads that shared molecular identifiers were thrown out. CDR3 identification, clonotype clustering and error correction used MiTCR with a Q25 quality threshold and the strictest error-elimination algorithm. Lower-bound total TCR beta diversity was estimated with a nonparametric unseen species model using Euler transformation. In-frame beta chains were kept once TCRdb had trimmed the public reads at Q25 with fastp and called clones with MiXCR. A single entry per CDR3 protein holds the most common genes and DNA from its merged rows. The V and J calls were not made by the authors but by TCRdb's processing. Here the sample has 850,000 to 1,100,000 distinct CDR3 sequences; around two fifths occur a single time. Jointly, the top ten make up 13% of the sample.

Systemically healthy Caucasian individuals from Russia, some 36 in total and aged roughly 6 to 95 years, were included as donors. Approximately 10 milliliters of peripheral blood were collected from each donor into EDTA-treated Vacutainer tubes. PBMCs were isolated by Ficoll-Paque density-gradient centrifugation, with at least 7 million obtained per sample. Total RNA, at least 6 micrograms per sample, was extracted from PBMCs with Trizol reagent. For every donor, flow cytometry on a PBMC aliquot measured the percentage of naive CD45RAhigh/CD27high T cells. The germline V gene sets CDR1 to SQVTM and CDR2 to ANQGSEA. The CDR3 contains 17 residues, cysteine and phenylalanine counted. Only the CDR3 portion is preserved as DNA: 51 bases, with reading frame beginning at the first base. At the junction V is shortened by 5 bases and J by 8 bases, with 27 bases in between.

This receptor chain uses TRBV29-1 and TRBJ1-4; the D gene cannot be named for sure. This TCR came from a man aged 18 to 29 in good health. Sequenced input: blood. The DNA sequence reads TGCAGCGTTCGTTCGGAGGGCGAGCCTTTTGGAGGGGAAAAACTGTTTTTT. Translated, this is CSVRSEGEPFGGEKLFF.